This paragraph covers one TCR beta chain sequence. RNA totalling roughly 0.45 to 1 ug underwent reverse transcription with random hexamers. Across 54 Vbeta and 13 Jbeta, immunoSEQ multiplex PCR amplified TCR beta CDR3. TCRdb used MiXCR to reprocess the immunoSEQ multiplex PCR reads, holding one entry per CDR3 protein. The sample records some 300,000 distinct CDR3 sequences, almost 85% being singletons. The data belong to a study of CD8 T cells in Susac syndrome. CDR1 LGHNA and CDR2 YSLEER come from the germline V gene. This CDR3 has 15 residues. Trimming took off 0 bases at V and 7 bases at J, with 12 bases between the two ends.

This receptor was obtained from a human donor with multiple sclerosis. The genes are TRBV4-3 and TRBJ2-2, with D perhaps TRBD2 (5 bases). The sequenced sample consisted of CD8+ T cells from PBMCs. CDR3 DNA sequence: TGCGCCAGCAGCCAAGATGTCCGGGCGGGCGGGGAGCTGTTTTTT. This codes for CASSQDVRAGGELFF.